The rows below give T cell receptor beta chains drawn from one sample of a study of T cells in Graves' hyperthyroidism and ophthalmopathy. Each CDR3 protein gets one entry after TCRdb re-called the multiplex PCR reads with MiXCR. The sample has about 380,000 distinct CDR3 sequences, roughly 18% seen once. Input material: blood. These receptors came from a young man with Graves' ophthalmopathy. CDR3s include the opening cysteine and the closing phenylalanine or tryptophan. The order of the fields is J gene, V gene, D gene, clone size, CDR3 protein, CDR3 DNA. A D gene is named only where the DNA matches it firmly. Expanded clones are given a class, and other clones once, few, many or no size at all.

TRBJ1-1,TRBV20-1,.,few,CSARQAMNTEAFF,TGCAGTGCTAGACAGGCAATGAACACTGAAGCTTTCTTT
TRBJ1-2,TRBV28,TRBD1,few,CASRTGEYGYTF,TGTGCCAGTAGAACAGGGGAATATGGCTACACCTTC
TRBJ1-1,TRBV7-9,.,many,CASSLEGISEAFF,TGTGCCAGCAGCTTAGAAGGGATCTCTGAAGCTTTCTTT
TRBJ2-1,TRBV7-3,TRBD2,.,CASSLAGLAGSLSDEQFF,TGTGCCAGCAGCTTAGCGGGACTAGCGGGGTCCCTCTCAGATGAGCAGTTCTTC
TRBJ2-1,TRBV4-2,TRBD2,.,CASSQEGAGESRAYNEQFF,TGTGCCAGCAGCCAAGAGGGCGCGGGGGAGTCCCGCGCCTACAATGAGCAGTTCTTC
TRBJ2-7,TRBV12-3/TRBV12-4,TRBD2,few,CASRHSGNYEQYF,TGTGCCAGCAGACATAGCGGGAACTACGAGCAGTACTTC
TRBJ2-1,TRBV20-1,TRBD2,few,CSASPSGGRGEQFF,TGCAGTGCTAGCCCTAGCGGGGGGCGGGGTGAGCAGTTCTTC
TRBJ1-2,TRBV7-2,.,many,CASSLSQGGYTF,TGTGCCAGCAGCTTAAGTCAAGGGGGCTACACCTTC
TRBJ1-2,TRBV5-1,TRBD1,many,CASSQPGGSGYTF,TGCGCCAGCAGCCAACCAGGGGGATCAGGCTACACCTTC
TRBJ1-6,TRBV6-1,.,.,CASSWAPGTSSYNSPLHF,TGTGCCAGCAGTTGGGCCCCCGGGACAAGCTCCTATAATTCACCCCTCCACTTT
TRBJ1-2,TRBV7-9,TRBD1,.,CASSSDRGRNYGYTF,TGTGCCAGCAGCTCGGACAGGGGGCGTAACTATGGCTACACCTTC
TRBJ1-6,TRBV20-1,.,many,CSASLGQGYNSPLHF,TGCAGTGCTAGTTTAGGCCAGGGGTATAATTCACCCCTCCACTTT
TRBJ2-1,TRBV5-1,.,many,CASSLPGYPVGEQFF,TGCGCCAGCAGCTTGCCAGGGTACCCAGTGGGTGAGCAGTTCTTC
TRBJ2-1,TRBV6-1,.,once,CASSELPAYNEQFF,TGTGCCAGCAGTGAACTGCCCGCCTACAATGAGCAGTTCTTC
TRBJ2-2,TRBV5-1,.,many,CASSLYQGSGELFF,TGCGCCAGCAGCTTGTATCAGGGTTCCGGGGAGCTGTTTTTT
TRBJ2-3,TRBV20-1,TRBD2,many,CSALLAGLTDTQYF,TGCAGTGCATTACTAGCGGGGCTCACAGATACGCAGTATTTT
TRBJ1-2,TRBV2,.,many,CASGGARLIIGYTF,TGTGCCAGCGGAGGGGCGCGGCTGATAATAGGCTACACCTTC
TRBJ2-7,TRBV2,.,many,CASRDPASSYEQYF,TGTGCCAGCAGGGACCCGGCAAGCTCCTACGAGCAGTACTTC
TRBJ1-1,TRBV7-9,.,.,CASSPPPGHPVNTEAFF,TGTGCCAGCAGTCCTCCTCCGGGACACCCAGTGAACACTGAAGCTTTCTTT
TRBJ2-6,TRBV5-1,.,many,CASSLAAGPGANVLTF,TGCGCCAGCAGCTTGGCCGCAGGACCTGGGGCCAACGTCCTGACTTTC
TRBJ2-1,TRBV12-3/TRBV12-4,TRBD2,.,CASSDPTSFNEQFF,TGTGCCAGCAGCGATCCGACTAGCTTCAATGAGCAGTTCTTC
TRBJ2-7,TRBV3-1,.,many,CASSQDTGRYEQYF,TGTGCCAGCAGCCAAGACACAGGACGCTACGAGCAGTACTTC
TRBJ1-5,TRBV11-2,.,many,CASSLSPDGNQPQHF,TGTGCCAGCAGCTTAAGCCCTGATGGCAATCAGCCCCAGCATTTT
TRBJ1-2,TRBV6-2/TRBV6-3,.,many,CASSYGGRGASYGYTF,TGTGCCAGCAGTTACGGGGGCCGGGGAGCCTCCTATGGCTACACCTTC
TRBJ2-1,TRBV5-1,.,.,CASSLEAESYDEQFF,TGCGCCAGCAGCTTGGAAGCGGAGTCCTACGATGAGCAGTTCTTC
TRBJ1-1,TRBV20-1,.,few,CSARQGWNTEAFF,TGCAGTGCTCGTCAAGGCTGGAACACTGAAGCTTTCTTT
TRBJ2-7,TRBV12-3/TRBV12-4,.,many,CASSFNSYEQYF,TGTGCCAGCAGTTTTAACTCCTACGAGCAGTACTTC
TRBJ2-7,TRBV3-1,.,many,CASSQDRVEQYF,TGTGCCAGCAGCCAAGATAGGGTGGAGCAGTACTTC
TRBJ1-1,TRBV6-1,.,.,CATKTKMNTEAFF,TGTGCCACCAAGACGAAGATGAACACTGAAGCTTTCTTT